This is a list of T cell receptor beta chains from one sample in a study of technical replicates of blood from a handful of donors. Assay: immunoSEQ multiplex PCR; the TCRdb copy retains only in-frame clones and omits some. The table records some 68,000 clones, roughly 92% of them present only once. What was sequenced was T cells isolated from PBMCs. Source of these receptors: a human donor in good health. CDR3s include the opening cysteine and the closing phenylalanine or tryptophan. The D gene is left open where the match is weak. Size values are once, few and many counts, or a class for expanded clones, and some rows have none.

V gene: TRBV19; J gene: TRBJ1-1; D gene: -; clone size: -; CDR3 protein: CASSGTGSAEAFF; CDR3 DNA: TGTGCCAGTTCCGGTACGGGTAGCGCTGAAGCTTTCTTT
V gene: TRBV19; J gene: TRBJ2-5; D gene: -; clone size: -; CDR3 protein: CASSWGGSETQYF; CDR3 DNA: TGTGCCAGTAGTTGGGGGGGCTCAGAGACCCAGTACTTC
V gene: TRBV25-1; J gene: TRBJ2-2; D gene: -; clone size: -; CDR3 protein: CAATETNTGELFF; CDR3 DNA: TGTGCAGCGACAGAAACGAACACCGGGGAGCTGTTTTTT
V gene: TRBV11-3; J gene: TRBJ1-2; D gene: -; clone size: once; CDR3 protein: CASSEGDYGYTF; CDR3 DNA: TGTGCCAGCAGCGAGGGAGACTATGGCTACACCTTC
V gene: TRBV15; J gene: TRBJ1-5; D gene: TRBD1; clone size: -; CDR3 protein: CATSSPGQGNQPQHF; CDR3 DNA: TGTGCCACCAGCAGTCCGGGACAGGGCAATCAGCCCCAGCATTTT
V gene: TRBV7-3; J gene: TRBJ2-1; D gene: -; clone size: -; CDR3 protein: CASSLTGVYNEQFF; CDR3 DNA: TGTGCCAGCAGCTTAACCGGGGTCTACAATGAGCAGTTCTTC
V gene: TRBV9; J gene: TRBJ1-2; D gene: -; clone size: -; CDR3 protein: CASSVGGSALEYGYTF; CDR3 DNA: TGTGCCAGCAGCGTTGGGGGGTCCGCCTTGGAATATGGCTACACCTTC
V gene: TRBV9; J gene: TRBJ2-3; D gene: TRBD2; clone size: -; CDR3 protein: CASSPLAGLSTDTQYF; CDR3 DNA: TGTGCCAGCAGCCCTCTAGCGGGGCTAAGCACAGATACGCAGTATTTT
V gene: TRBV29-1; J gene: TRBJ1-2; D gene: -; clone size: -; CDR3 protein: CSVYSFSNYGYTF; CDR3 DNA: TGCAGCGTTTACAGCTTTTCTAACTATGGCTACACCTTC
V gene: TRBV4-2; J gene: TRBJ2-5; D gene: TRBD2; clone size: -; CDR3 protein: CASSVTGTTETQYF; CDR3 DNA: TGTGCCAGCAGCGTCACCGGGACTACAGAGACCCAGTACTTC
V gene: TRBV25-1; J gene: TRBJ1-4; D gene: -; clone size: -; CDR3 protein: CASSGGSLTNEKLFF; CDR3 DNA: TGTGCCAGCAGTGGCGGATCGTTAACTAATGAAAAACTGTTTTTT
V gene: TRBV15; J gene: TRBJ2-5; D gene: TRBD1; clone size: -; CDR3 protein: CATSRDGDRGRETQYF; CDR3 DNA: TGTGCCACCAGCAGAGATGGGGACAGGGGTCGAGAGACCCAGTACTTC
V gene: TRBV30; J gene: TRBJ1-1; D gene: -; clone size: -; CDR3 protein: CAWSPAGNTEAFF; CDR3 DNA: TGTGCCTGGAGTCCGGCAGGGAACACTGAAGCTTTCTTT
V gene: TRBV7-3; J gene: TRBJ2-2; D gene: TRBD2; clone size: -; CDR3 protein: CATSGSGTGELFF; CDR3 DNA: TGTGCCACCAGCGGGAGTGGGACCGGGGAGCTGTTTTTT
V gene: TRBV19; J gene: TRBJ1-2; D gene: TRBD1; clone size: -; CDR3 protein: CASSRTGVGGYTF; CDR3 DNA: TGTGCCAGTAGTAGGACAGGGGTTGGTGGCTACACCTTC
V gene: TRBV7-3; J gene: TRBJ1-1; D gene: -; clone size: -; CDR3 protein: CASSLVSGTEAFF; CDR3 DNA: TGTGCCAGCAGCTTGGTGTCGGGCACTGAAGCTTTCTTT
V gene: TRBV9; J gene: TRBJ2-1; D gene: TRBD2; clone size: -; CDR3 protein: CASSASKGTSGRNEQFF; CDR3 DNA: TGTGCCAGCAGCGCTTCTAAGGGGACTAGCGGGAGAAATGAGCAGTTCTTC
V gene: TRBV28; J gene: TRBJ1-2; D gene: TRBD1; clone size: few; CDR3 protein: CASSTTGVHYGYTF; CDR3 DNA: TGTGCCAGCAGCACGACAGGGGTTCACTATGGCTACACCTTC
V gene: TRBV18; J gene: TRBJ2-7; D gene: -; clone size: -; CDR3 protein: CASSPNYEQYF; CDR3 DNA: TGTGCCAGCTCACCTAACTACGAGCAGTACTTC
V gene: TRBV5-4; J gene: TRBJ2-2; D gene: TRBD2; clone size: -; CDR3 protein: CASSLVFSGRTGELFF; CDR3 DNA: TGTGCCAGCAGCTTGGTATTTAGCGGGAGGACCGGGGAGCTGTTTTTT
V gene: TRBV30; J gene: TRBJ1-5; D gene: TRBD1; clone size: -; CDR3 protein: CAWSRDRVDSNQPQHF; CDR3 DNA: TGTGCCTGGAGTCGGGACAGGGTGGATAGCAATCAGCCCCAGCATTTT
V gene: TRBV7-9; J gene: TRBJ2-5; D gene: -; clone size: -; CDR3 protein: CASSPRGMKETQYF; CDR3 DNA: TGTGCCAGCAGCCCCAGGGGAATGAAAGAGACCCAGTACTTC
V gene: TRBV11-1; J gene: TRBJ2-5; D gene: TRBD1; clone size: -; CDR3 protein: CASSFEGYRGETQYF; CDR3 DNA: TGTGCCAGCAGCTTTGAAGGCTACAGGGGAGAGACCCAGTACTTC
V gene: TRBV10-2; J gene: TRBJ2-1; D gene: -; clone size: -; CDR3 protein: CASSVGVGSGQFF; CDR3 DNA: TGCGCCAGCAGTGTCGGGGTAGGGTCGGGGCAGTTCTTC
V gene: TRBV18; J gene: TRBJ2-7; D gene: -; clone size: -; CDR3 protein: CASSPPRAASYEQYF; CDR3 DNA: TGTGCCAGCTCACCACCGAGGGCAGCTTCCTACGAGCAGTACTTC
V gene: TRBV5-1; J gene: TRBJ1-2; D gene: -; clone size: -; CDR3 protein: CASSLDSLYGYTF; CDR3 DNA: TGCGCCAGCAGCCTGGACAGTCTCTATGGCTACACCTTC
V gene: TRBV2; J gene: TRBJ2-1; D gene: TRBD2; clone size: -; CDR3 protein: CASSPSGLAGNEQFF; CDR3 DNA: TGTGCCAGCAGTCCCTCGGGACTAGCCGGGAATGAGCAGTTCTTC
V gene: TRBV11-1; J gene: TRBJ2-7; D gene: TRBD2; clone size: -; CDR3 protein: CASSLSLAGSSQYF; CDR3 DNA: TGTGCCAGCAGCTTAAGTCTAGCGGGGTCTTCGCAGTACTTC
V gene: TRBV13; J gene: TRBJ2-1; D gene: TRBD2; clone size: -; CDR3 protein: CASSLDIAGRDEQFF; CDR3 DNA: TGTGCCAGCAGCTTAGATATAGCGGGACGCGATGAGCAGTTCTTC
V gene: TRBV4-3; J gene: TRBJ1-1; D gene: TRBD1; clone size: -; CDR3 protein: CASSQGGQGVEGNTEAFF; CDR3 DNA: TGCGCCAGCAGCCAAGGGGGACAGGGCGTCGAGGGGAACACTGAAGCTTTCTTT
V gene: TRBV2; J gene: TRBJ1-1; D gene: -; clone size: -; CDR3 protein: CASSDTGYTEAFF; CDR3 DNA: TGTGCCAGCAGTGATACAGGATACACTGAAGCTTTCTTT
V gene: TRBV7-9; J gene: TRBJ1-2; D gene: -; clone size: -; CDR3 protein: CASSLAGGVYGYTF; CDR3 DNA: TGTGCCAGCAGCTTAGCAGGGGGGGTCTATGGCTACACCTTC
V gene: TRBV2; J gene: TRBJ1-5; D gene: TRBD1; clone size: once; CDR3 protein: CASSGDRGSQPQHF; CDR3 DNA: TGTGCCAGCAGCGGGGACAGGGGTAGTCAGCCCCAGCATTTT
V gene: TRBV6-5; J gene: TRBJ1-3; D gene: TRBD1; clone size: -; CDR3 protein: CASTKLDRVNTIYF; CDR3 DNA: TGTGCCAGCACCAAACTGGACAGGGTGAACACCATATATTTT
V gene: TRBV7-9; J gene: TRBJ2-7; D gene: TRBD1; clone size: -; CDR3 protein: CASSSTGDYEQYF; CDR3 DNA: TGTGCCAGCAGCTCAACAGGGGACTACGAGCAGTACTTC
V gene: TRBV6-6; J gene: TRBJ2-1; D gene: -; clone size: once; CDR3 protein: CASRQVEQFF; CDR3 DNA: TGTGCCAGCAGACAGGTAGAGCAGTTCTTC
V gene: TRBV28; J gene: TRBJ2-7; D gene: -; clone size: -; CDR3 protein: CASKTRAYEQYF; CDR3 DNA: TGTGCCAGCAAGACTAGGGCCTACGAGCAGTACTTC
V gene: TRBV5-1; J gene: TRBJ2-1; D gene: -; clone size: -; CDR3 protein: CASSLFQDEQFF; CDR3 DNA: TGCGCCAGCAGCCTGTTCCAGGATGAGCAGTTCTTC
V gene: TRBV4-2; J gene: TRBJ1-3; D gene: -; clone size: -; CDR3 protein: CASSQEGPAGAGNTIYF; CDR3 DNA: TGTGCCAGCAGCCAAGAAGGTCCGGCAGGGGCTGGAAACACCATATATTTT
V gene: TRBV11-2; J gene: TRBJ2-7; D gene: -; clone size: -; CDR3 protein: CASSLGAQGGSYEQYF; CDR3 DNA: TGTGCCAGCAGCCTAGGGGCTCAGGGTGGAAGCTACGAGCAGTACTTC
V gene: TRBV27; J gene: TRBJ1-1; D gene: -; clone size: -; CDR3 protein: CASSVFGSTEAFF; CDR3 DNA: TGTGCCAGCAGTGTCTTCGGGAGCACTGAAGCTTTCTTT
V gene: TRBV30; J gene: TRBJ2-3; D gene: TRBD2; clone size: -; CDR3 protein: CAWSPGAGVGDTQYF; CDR3 DNA: TGTGCCTGGAGTCCGGGAGCGGGAGTAGGAGATACGCAGTATTTT
V gene: TRBV5-4; J gene: TRBJ2-1; D gene: -; clone size: -; CDR3 protein: CASSDADNEQFF; CDR3 DNA: TGTGCCAGCAGCGACGCGGACAATGAGCAGTTCTTC
V gene: TRBV27; J gene: TRBJ2-7; D gene: -; clone size: -; CDR3 protein: CASSFGSGYEQYF; CDR3 DNA: -
V gene: TRBV18; J gene: TRBJ2-6; D gene: -; clone size: -; CDR3 protein: CASEGGQGANVLTF; CDR3 DNA: TGTGCCAGCGAAGGCGGGCAAGGGGCCAACGTCCTGACTTTC
V gene: TRBV29-1; J gene: TRBJ2-1; D gene: -; clone size: -; CDR3 protein: CSVSLGINEQFF; CDR3 DNA: TGCAGCGTATCTTTGGGCATCAATGAGCAGTTCTTC
V gene: TRBV2; J gene: TRBJ1-4; D gene: TRBD1; clone size: -; CDR3 protein: CASSNQGANEKLFF; CDR3 DNA: TGTGCCAGCAGTAATCAGGGGGCTAATGAAAAACTGTTTTTT
V gene: TRBV28; J gene: TRBJ2-6; D gene: -; clone size: -; CDR3 protein: CASSLSGANVLTF; CDR3 DNA: TGTGCCAGCAGTCTCTCTGGGGCCAACGTCCTGACTTTC
V gene: TRBV5-1; J gene: TRBJ2-2; D gene: -; clone size: -; CDR3 protein: CASSLEGGLSGELFF; CDR3 DNA: TGCGCCAGCAGCTTGGAAGGGGGTCTGTCCGGGGAGCTGTTTTTT
V gene: TRBV28; J gene: TRBJ1-4; D gene: -; clone size: -; CDR3 protein: CASSSRYGPNEKLFF; CDR3 DNA: TGTGCCAGCAGTTCGCGCTATGGTCCGAATGAAAAACTGTTTTTT
V gene: TRBV9; J gene: TRBJ1-1; D gene: TRBD1; clone size: -; CDR3 protein: CASSAGGTEAFF; CDR3 DNA: TGTGCCAGCAGCGCAGGGGGCACTGAAGCTTTCTTT
V gene: TRBV5-6; J gene: TRBJ2-7; D gene: -; clone size: -; CDR3 protein: CASSWSYGSNSYEQYF; CDR3 DNA: TGTGCCAGCAGCTGGTCTTACGGGAGTAACTCCTACGAGCAGTACTTC
V gene: TRBV5-1; J gene: TRBJ2-1; D gene: TRBD2; clone size: -; CDR3 protein: CASSLARGGAHGEQFF; CDR3 DNA: TGCGCCAGCAGCTTGGCCCGGGGGGGAGCCCACGGTGAGCAGTTCTTC
V gene: TRBV6-5; J gene: TRBJ2-1; D gene: TRBD1; clone size: -; CDR3 protein: CASSYSRRDRSFF; CDR3 DNA: TGTGCCAGCAGTTACTCGAGAAGGGACAGGTCGTTCTTC
V gene: TRBV30; J gene: TRBJ2-7; D gene: TRBD1; clone size: -; CDR3 protein: CAWSPDRGHEQYF; CDR3 DNA: TGTGCCTGGAGTCCCGACAGGGGCCACGAGCAGTACTTC
V gene: TRBV9; J gene: TRBJ1-4; D gene: -; clone size: -; CDR3 protein: CASSVDRTNEKLFF; CDR3 DNA: TGTGCCAGCAGCGTAGACAGGACTAATGAAAAACTGTTTTTT
V gene: TRBV5-4; J gene: TRBJ1-2; D gene: -; clone size: once; CDR3 protein: CASSGRDTPFSYGYTF; CDR3 DNA: TGTGCCAGCAGCGGCCGGGACACCCCTTTTAGCTATGGCTACACCTTC
V gene: TRBV4-1; J gene: TRBJ2-1; D gene: -; clone size: -; CDR3 protein: CASSQRTNNNEQFF; CDR3 DNA: TGCGCCAGCAGCCAAAGGACAAACAACAATGAGCAGTTCTTC
V gene: TRBV9; J gene: TRBJ2-7; D gene: -; clone size: -; CDR3 protein: CASSVAEGASYEQYF; CDR3 DNA: TGTGCCAGCAGCGTAGCTGAAGGGGCCTCCTACGAGCAGTACTTC